This entry describes one T cell receptor beta chain. Seattle's enrolled individuals joined amid active infection and were then monitored longitudinally. This sample is drawn from a study of blood T cell repertoires in COVID-19. Study-wide context: The study drew acute and convalescent COVID-19 samples from the United States, Italy and Spain.

In the original processing: Estimates of nucleated cell counts were drawn from the amplification of reference gene primers. This table comes from immunoSEQ multiplex PCR, and its TCRdb copy is limited to in-frame clones, with some not included. V, J and clone size are those of that table, while D and trimming were read from the DNA. This table holds around 140,000 clones, about 85% found once. The CDR3 has 16 amino acids. The germline V gene has CDR1 MNHEY and CDR2 SMNVEV (reference sequence). The V and J ends lost 1 base and 2 bases respectively, with 14 bases between them. This TCR came from a human donor with COVID-19, enrolled during active disease. The donor label of this sample is uncertain. The source material was peripheral blood. The chain links TRBV27 to TRBJ2-5; D is undetermined. The CDR3 region is CASSLWSPPRQETQYF. CDR3 DNA sequence: TGTGCCAGCAGTTTATGGAGCCCCCCGAGGCAAGAGACCCAGTACTTC.